This T cell receptor beta chain is from a study of cytomegalovirus exposure and HLA in healthy donors. Study-level information: Earlier work reported 100 million or so unique TCR beta sequences from 180 million or so T cells. Study results and limitations: For TCR beta chains, V- and J-gene trimming was later linked to a missense DCLRE1C variant. Later work found that TCR association rates differed between HLA loci; DRB1 had the most and HLA-C the fewest.

V was shortened by 7 bases and J by 7 bases, with 13 bases between the two germline ends. The CDR3 length is 12 residues. CDR1 and CDR2 (germline): MDHEN, SYDVKM. It was with 60 Vbeta and 13 Jbeta primers that the PCR ran. The method was immunoSEQ multiplex PCR; TCRdb's version includes in-frame clones alone and lacks a portion of them. This table holds some 170,000 clones, 71% found once. In this sample, this clone turned up a few times. Its specificity is not known. This sequence was found in a woman aged 25-40 years in good health and CMV-seronegative. The V call is TRBV28, the J call TRBJ1-1, with D tentatively TRBD1 (5 bases). The specimen was PBMCs. In nucleotides, the CDR3 is TGTGCCAGCACTGACGGGGGGATTGAAGCTTTCTTT. Protein sequence: CASTDGGIEAFF. Supplemented by reference TRBV28 and TRBJ1-1, the full variable domain reads DVKVTQSSRYLVKRTGEKVFLECVQDMDHENMFWYRQDPGLGLRLIYFSYDVKMKEKGDIPEGYSVSREKKERFSLILESASTNQTSMYLCASTDGGIEAFFGQGTRLTVV.